Below, 18 T cell receptor beta chains from the same sample are listed, as sequenced in a study of blood T cell repertoires in COVID-19. Here immunoSEQ multiplex PCR was the method, and the copy in TCRdb shows in-frame clones only, minus some. The table records hundreds of thousands of clones, 85% to 90% of them present only once. Sample: peripheral blood. The receptors derive from a woman aged 50 to 60 with COVID-19, enrolled during active disease.

The chain uses TRBV7-8 and TRBJ2-7; the D gene is possibly TRBD1 (6 bases). From germline, CDR1 is SGHVS and CDR2 FQNEAQ. This CDR3 is 15 amino acids long. The V and J ends lost 0 bases and 4 bases respectively, with 13 bases between them. The CDR3 coding sequence is TGTGCCAGCAGCTTAGCGATCACAGGGATTTACGAGCAGTACTTC. Translated, it gives CASSLAITGIYEQYF.

The genes are TRBV28 and TRBJ2-2; possible D gene TRBD1, 5 bases. Germline-derived CDR1 and CDR2 are MDHEN and SYDVKM. Trimming pared 7 bases from V and 5 bases from J, leaving 20 bases between. This CDR3 has 16 amino acids. CDR3 protein: CASTALIGAPTGELFF. The CDR3 DNA sequence: TGTGCCAGCACCGCTTTGATTGGGGCCCCTACCGGGGAGCTGTTTTTT.

V gene TRBV18 combines with J gene TRBJ1-1; 7 bases align to TRBD1. The CDR3 runs 13 residues. Germline-derived CDR1 and CDR2 are KGHSH and LQKENI. V lost 5 bases, J lost 7 bases, and 7 bases stayed unmatched. The CDR3 region has the DNA TGTGCCAGCTCAGTGCACCGGGACAGTGAAGCTTTCTTT. This gives the protein CASSVHRDSEAFF.

This chain uses TRBV6-5 with TRBJ1-2; D ambiguous. With 7 bases removed from V and 4 bases from J, the gap between germline ends came to 13 bases. CDR1 is MNHEY, CDR2 SVGAGI, per germline. The CDR3 runs to 13 residues. CDR3 protein: CASTFGLTYGYTF. CDR3 nucleotides: TGTGCCAGCACTTTCGGACTGACCTATGGCTACACCTTC.

J is TRBJ2-5 and V is TRBV6-2 or TRBV6-3; TRBD1 matches 10 bases. V shed 5 bases and J 4 bases; nucleotides not matched to a gene: 7. The CDR3 sequence is 15 residues long. Germline V gives CDR1 MNHEY, CDR2 SVGEGT. The DNA for the CDR3 is TGTGCCAGCAGTCCGGGACAGGGGATTAGAGAGACCCAGTACTTC. It encodes CASSPGQGIRETQYF.

This chain uses TRBV27 with TRBJ2-2, with D perhaps matching TRBD1 (6 bases). The CDR3 spans 14 residues. The V gene's germline CDR1 is MNHEY and CDR2 SMNVEV (reference sequence). Deletions cut 6 bases from V and 6 bases from J, with 14 bases between. The CDR3 sequence is CASRLYRVAGELFF. CDR3 coding DNA: TGTGCCAGCAGGCTCTACAGGGTAGCCGGGGAGCTGTTTTTT.

This sequence joins TRBV24-1 and TRBJ1-2; 11 bases match TRBD1. J lost 4 bases, V lost 4 bases, and 4 bases had no gene match. The germline V gene encodes CDR1 KGHDR and CDR2 SFDVKD. The CDR3 is 15 amino acids. CDR3 protein: CATSEPGTGGYGYTF. Here the CDR3 DNA reads TGTGCCACCAGTGAACCCGGGACAGGGGGCTATGGCTACACCTTC.

This clone was detected many times. This chain connects TRBV4-2 to TRBJ1-2; 8 bases match TRBD1. The CDR3 has 19 amino acids. The germline CDR1 and CDR2 sequences are LGHNA and YNFKEQ. The trim removed 5 bases at V and 8 bases at J, leaving 25 bases unmatched. Here the CDR3 reads CASSTTYIKTGRGRWGYTF. In DNA form, the CDR3 reads TGTGCCAGCAGCACCACTTACATTAAAACGGGCAGGGGGCGGTGGGGCTACACCTTC.

This chain joins TRBV6-1 and TRBJ1-2; D is perhaps TRBD1 (6 bases). The CDR3 is 15 residues long. The V end lost 1 base, the J end lost 9 bases, and 18 bases lay between the germline ends. From germline, CDR1 is MNHNS and CDR2 SASEGT. The CDR3 here is CASSEVHRDTLRYTF. CDR3 bases: TGTGCCAGCAGTGAAGTTCACCGGGACACTCTCCGCTACACCTTC.

This clone was found a few times. This chain uses TRBV7-8 with TRBJ2-7, with 12 positions matching TRBD2. The CDR3 runs to 18 residues. J lost 4 bases, V lost 1 base, and 11 bases had no gene match. Germline CDR1 is SGHVS and CDR2 is FQNEAQ. CDR3 bases: TGTGCCAGCAGCTTAGATAGGCTAGCGGGAGGGAGGGGATACGAGCAGTACTTC. The encoded protein is CASSLDRLAGGRGYEQYF.

The CDR3 protein is CASSSGVTYEQYF. The CDR3 region has the DNA TGCGCCAGCAGCTCAGGGGTCACCTACGAGCAGTACTTC. V is TRBV10-1 and J is TRBJ2-7, with D possibly TRBD1 on 6 matching bases. This CDR3 has 13 residues. Germline-derived CDR1 and CDR2 are WNHNN and SYGVQD (reference sequence). V was shortened by 6 bases and J by 2 bases, with 11 bases between the two germline ends.

The J gene is TRBJ2-2, the V gene TRBV5-1; no clear D gene. The CDR3 has 11 amino acids. The V end was cut by 5 bases, the J end by 7 bases, with 6 bases between. Germline CDR1 SGHRS, CDR2 YFSETQ. CDR3 nucleotide sequence: TGCGCCAGCAGGTCCTACGGGGAGCTGTTTTTT. Its protein product is CASRSYGELFF. The entire variable domain, with the rest obtained from reference TRBV5-1 and TRBJ2-2, is as follows: KAGVTQTPRYLIKTRGQQVTLSCSPISGHRSVSWYQQTPGQGLQFLFEYFSETQRNKGNFPGRFSGRQFSNSRSEMNVSTLELGDSALYLCASRSYGELFFGEGSRLTVL.

The rearrangement uses TRBV11-3 and TRBJ1-1; TRBD1 matches 9 bases. Per the germline V gene, CDR1 is SGHNT and CDR2 is YENEEA. Unmatched junction bases numbered 3, after V lost 3 bases and J lost 1 base. The CDR3 runs to 15 residues. CDR3 DNA sequence: TGTGCCAGCAGCTTCGGACAGGGGCGGAACACTGAAGCTTTCTTT. Translating it yields CASSFGQGRNTEAFF. Filled out from reference TRBV11-3 and TRBJ1-1, the complete variable domain reads EAGVVQSPRYKIIEKKQPVAFWCNPISGHNTLYWYLQNLGQGPELLIRYENEEAVDDSQLPKDRFSAERLKGVDSTLKIQPAELGDSAVYLCASSFGQGRNTEAFFGQGTRLTVV.

This chain connects TRBV6-4 to TRBJ2-1, with D perhaps TRBD1 (6 bases). This CDR3 is built from 15 residues. Germline CDR1 and CDR2: MRHNA and SNTAGT. Between the trimmed V and J ends, which lost 6 bases and 0 bases, there was a span of 12 bases. The CDR3 nucleotides are TGTGCCAGCAGCCCCGCAGGGGCCTCCTACAATGAGCAGTTCTTC. Translating it yields CASSPAGASYNEQFF.

This chain links TRBV7-8 with TRBJ1-2, with D unresolved. This CDR3 is built from 14 residues. With 1 base removed from V and 3 bases from J, the gap between germline ends came to 9 bases. The germline V gene has CDR1 SGHVS and CDR2 FQNEAQ. The CDR3 reads CASSLGGFYYGYTF. As DNA, the CDR3 is TGTGCCAGCAGCTTAGGAGGGTTCTACTATGGCTACACCTTC.

The J gene is TRBJ2-1, the V gene TRBV7-2; D might be TRBD2 (6 bases). The length of the CDR3 is 15 residues. V shed 3 bases and J shed 4 bases, with 13 bases lying between them. Germline CDR1 reads SGHTA; CDR2 reads FQGNSA. CDR3 sequence reads: CASSLGPSEYNEQFF. In nucleotides, the CDR3 is TGTGCCAGCAGCTTGGGGCCTAGCGAGTACAATGAGCAGTTCTTC. Complete variable domain (other parts from reference TRBV7-2 and TRBJ2-1): GAGVSQSPSNKVTEKGKDVELRCDPISGHTALYWYRQSLGQGLEFLIYFQGNSAPDKSGLPSDRFSAERTGGSVSTLTIQRTQQEDSAVYLCASSLGPSEYNEQFFGPGTRLTVL.

This clone turned up a few times. The chain combines TRBV12-5 with TRBJ2-2; D remains ambiguous. V lost 5 bases and J lost 6, with 10 bases in between. Germline V CDR1 and CDR2: LGHNT, FRNRAP. This CDR3 contains 13 residues. The CDR3 DNA follows: TGTGCTAGTGGTCCCGTCTACCCCGGGGAGCTGTTTTTT. Translated, it gives CASGPVYPGELFF.

This clone appeared once. Here the CDR3 DNA reads TGCAGCGGAGGAGAGAATGAGCAGTTCTTC. Encoded protein: CSGGENEQFF. The V gene is TRBV29-1, the J gene TRBJ2-1; D unresolved. Trimming left V 7 bases short and J 7 bases short, with 8 bases between. The V gene's germline CDR1 is SQVTM and CDR2 ANQGSEA. The CDR3 runs 10 residues.